The sequence of this T cell receptor beta chain was determined in a study of beta chain features in type 1 diabetes. The study's findings and limits: TCRB CDR3s were moderately but significantly shorter in Type 1 diabetes patients in all four CD4+ subsets. Among patients, naive, central memory and Treg TCRB repertoires appeared more similar than among healthy donors.

V lost 0 bases to trimming and J lost 2 bases, with 12 bases between them. This CDR3 comprises 16 residues. The germline V gene encodes CDR1 SGHRS and CDR2 YFSETQ. Via CD45RO/CCR7/CD25/CD127/CD95/CD27, cells of the CD4+ naive, central memory, regulatory and stem cell-like memory subsets were sorted. On this clone: Its antigen is unidentified.

Sequenced material consisted of expressed TCRB transcripts (all of the isolated RNA was reverse transcribed). Sequenced by immunoSEQ multiplex PCR; TCRdb stores in-frame clones only, minus some. The data contain more than 550,000 clones, around 15% of them seen just once; the ten biggest clones take up roughly 0.04%. Source material: naive CD4+ T cells from blood. The receptor's source is a man younger than 30 with type 1 diabetes. This sequence joins TRBV5-1 and TRBJ2-1, with a tentative D call TRBD1 (5 bases). CDR3: CASSLGGAPTYNEQFF. CDR3 DNA sequence: TGCGCCAGCAGCTTGGGGGGCGCCCCTACCTACAATGAGCAGTTCTTC.